Listed below are T cell receptor beta chains from one sample, sequenced in a study of vaccination and CD4 T cells after COVID-19. No antigen has been assigned to these receptors. TCRdb reprocessed the PCR reads with MiXCR, giving one entry per CDR3 protein. In the table there are 15,000 to 20,000 distinct CDR3 sequences, around a third of which are singletons. The material was CD4+ T cells from blood, cultured in vitro, obtained before SARS-CoV-2 vaccination. These receptors were collected from a human donor who received a COVID-19 vaccine. Both conserved end residues are part of each CDR3. Fields, in order: D gene, clone size, V gene, J gene, CDR3 DNA, CDR3 protein. A D gene is named only where the DNA matches it firmly. Some rows mark clone size as missing; the rest say once, few, many or name a class of expanded clone.

d_call: NA; clone_size: NA; v_call: TRBV6-1; j_call: TRBJ2-3; cdr3_nt: TGTGCCAGCAGTGATGTCAGATTCACAGATACGCAGTATTTT; cdr3_aa: CASSDVRFTDTQYF
d_call: TRBD1; clone_size: few; v_call: TRBV6-5; j_call: TRBJ2-3; cdr3_nt: TGTGCCAGCAGTTACTCTGGACAGGGGGCCGTGTCGTTCCTCACAGATACGCAGTATTTT; cdr3_aa: CASSYSGQGAVSFLTDTQYF
d_call: NA; clone_size: NA; v_call: TRBV20-1; j_call: TRBJ2-3; cdr3_nt: TGCAGTGCTAAAAGGACAGGCACAGATACGCAGTATTTT; cdr3_aa: CSAKRTGTDTQYF
d_call: NA; clone_size: few; v_call: TRBV10-1; j_call: TRBJ1-5; cdr3_nt: TGCGCCAGCAGCAACCAGGGGAATCAGCCCCAGCATTTT; cdr3_aa: CASSNQGNQPQHF
d_call: TRBD1; clone_size: few; v_call: TRBV20-1; j_call: TRBJ2-2; cdr3_nt: TGCAGTGCTAGAGATGAACGGACAGGGCGGTTGGCCGGGGAGCTGTTTTTT; cdr3_aa: CSARDERTGRLAGELFF
d_call: TRBD1; clone_size: NA; v_call: TRBV10-3; j_call: TRBJ2-7; cdr3_nt: TGTGCCATCAGTGTAGACAGGGACGACGAGCAGTACTTC; cdr3_aa: CAISVDRDDEQYF
d_call: NA; clone_size: NA; v_call: TRBV5-6; j_call: TRBJ1-2; cdr3_nt: TGTGCCAGCAGCTTGGTTGGGAGTCACTATGGCTACACCTTC; cdr3_aa: CASSLVGSHYGYTF
d_call: NA; clone_size: NA; v_call: TRBV5-1; j_call: TRBJ2-3; cdr3_nt: TGCGCCAGCAGCTTGGCGGGGACTAGCACAGATACGCAGTATTTT; cdr3_aa: CASSLAGTSTDTQYF
d_call: TRBD2; clone_size: NA; v_call: TRBV12-3/TRBV12-4; j_call: TRBJ2-3; cdr3_nt: TGTGCCAGCAGTCAGCGGGGGGGCCCAGATACGCAGTATTTT; cdr3_aa: CASSQRGGPDTQYF
d_call: NA; clone_size: NA; v_call: TRBV29-1; j_call: TRBJ1-2; cdr3_nt: TGCGGCGTATCGGGGTACTTGGAGGGCTACACCTTC; cdr3_aa: CGVSGYLEGYTF
d_call: NA; clone_size: medium-sized; v_call: TRBV15; j_call: TRBJ1-2; cdr3_nt: TGTGCCACCAGCAGAGATCGCCAGAGCTATGGCTACACCTTC; cdr3_aa: CATSRDRQSYGYTF
d_call: NA; clone_size: few; v_call: TRBV11-3; j_call: TRBJ2-7; cdr3_nt: TGTGCCAGCAGCAAAAGTGGAGTTAACGAGCAGTACTTC; cdr3_aa: CASSKSGVNEQYF
d_call: TRBD1; clone_size: medium-sized; v_call: TRBV20-1; j_call: TRBJ1-1; cdr3_nt: TGCAGTGCTAGTGGGGACAGGGTAACTAACACTGAAGCTTTCTTT; cdr3_aa: CSASGDRVTNTEAFF
d_call: NA; clone_size: NA; v_call: TRBV19; j_call: TRBJ1-5; cdr3_nt: TGTGCCAGTAGAGGGCCTCTCTCAAGCAATCAGCCCCAGCATTTT; cdr3_aa: CASRGPLSSNQPQHF
d_call: TRBD2; clone_size: NA; v_call: TRBV19; j_call: TRBJ2-1; cdr3_nt: TGTGCCAGTAGTATGAGGACTAGCGGGGGGGCCAGGAATGAGCAGTTCTTC; cdr3_aa: CASSMRTSGGARNEQFF
d_call: NA; clone_size: NA; v_call: TRBV7-2; j_call: TRBJ1-5; cdr3_nt: TGTGCCAGCAGCTTAGAGGGCAGGGGCAATCAGCCCCAGCATTTT; cdr3_aa: CASSLEGRGNQPQHF
d_call: NA; clone_size: NA; v_call: TRBV20-1; j_call: TRBJ2-7; cdr3_nt: TGCAGTGCTAGCCCCCCAGGACAGCAAGTCTACGAGCAGTACTTC; cdr3_aa: CSASPPGQQVYEQYF
d_call: NA; clone_size: few; v_call: TRBV24-1; j_call: TRBJ2-7; cdr3_nt: TGTGCCACCAGTGACCCCGACAATTACGAGCAGTACTTC; cdr3_aa: CATSDPDNYEQYF
d_call: NA; clone_size: NA; v_call: TRBV20-1; j_call: TRBJ2-3; cdr3_nt: TGCAGTGCTAGTCCTAGTACTAGCACAGATACGCAGTATTTT; cdr3_aa: CSASPSTSTDTQYF
d_call: NA; clone_size: few; v_call: TRBV7-7; j_call: TRBJ2-2; cdr3_nt: TGTGCCAGCAAAGACACCGGGGAGCTGTTTTTT; cdr3_aa: CASKDTGELFF
d_call: NA; clone_size: NA; v_call: TRBV30; j_call: TRBJ1-3; cdr3_nt: TGTGCCTGGAGTCACCGGGGAAATCGGCGAAACACCATATATTTT; cdr3_aa: CAWSHRGNRRNTIYF
d_call: TRBD1; clone_size: NA; v_call: TRBV12-3/TRBV12-4; j_call: TRBJ2-7; cdr3_nt: TGTGCCAGCAGACGGACAGGGGTGTACGAGCAGTACTTC; cdr3_aa: CASRRTGVYEQYF
d_call: NA; clone_size: NA; v_call: TRBV24-1; j_call: TRBJ2-2; cdr3_nt: TGTGCCACCAGTGATTTGGGGGGGCAGCTAAACACCGGGGAGCTGTTTTTT; cdr3_aa: CATSDLGGQLNTGELFF
d_call: NA; clone_size: NA; v_call: TRBV6-1; j_call: TRBJ1-5; cdr3_nt: TGTGCCAGCCGAAAACGGGTGGATCAGCCCCAGCATTTT; cdr3_aa: CASRKRVDQPQHF
d_call: NA; clone_size: NA; v_call: TRBV7-7; j_call: TRBJ2-2; cdr3_nt: TGTGCCAGCAGCCCCAGGGGCATCGCGAACACCGGGGAGCTGTTTTTT; cdr3_aa: CASSPRGIANTGELFF
d_call: TRBD2; clone_size: NA; v_call: TRBV10-3; j_call: TRBJ2-7; cdr3_nt: TGTGCCATCGGGGGACTCAGCACCGAGCGGGGCTTC; cdr3_aa: CAIGGLSTERGF
d_call: TRBD2; clone_size: NA; v_call: TRBV7-2; j_call: TRBJ2-7; cdr3_nt: TGTGCCAGCAGCTTAGCAGGGCGGGGGGGAGGGGAGCAGTACTTC; cdr3_aa: CASSLAGRGGGEQYF
d_call: NA; clone_size: few; v_call: TRBV20-1; j_call: TRBJ1-2; cdr3_nt: TGCAGTGCTATTGCCGGGACTCTCTATGGCTACACCTTC; cdr3_aa: CSAIAGTLYGYTF
d_call: TRBD1; clone_size: NA; v_call: TRBV27; j_call: TRBJ2-5; cdr3_nt: TGTGCCAGCCGGAGACAGGGGGTTAACCAAGAGACCCAGTACTTC; cdr3_aa: CASRRQGVNQETQYF
d_call: NA; clone_size: NA; v_call: TRBV28; j_call: TRBJ1-4; cdr3_nt: TGTGCCAGCCTTCGTGGGGAAAAACTGTTTTTT; cdr3_aa: CASLRGEKLFF
d_call: TRBD2; clone_size: NA; v_call: TRBV6-5; j_call: TRBJ2-3; cdr3_nt: TGTGCCAGCAGTTACCAAGCGGGGGGGTCCAAGGATACGCAGTATTTT; cdr3_aa: CASSYQAGGSKDTQYF
d_call: NA; clone_size: NA; v_call: TRBV5-4; j_call: TRBJ1-1; cdr3_nt: TGTGCCAGCAGCTTTGGGCAGGGATTCACTGAAGCTTTCTTT; cdr3_aa: CASSFGQGFTEAFF
d_call: TRBD2; clone_size: NA; v_call: TRBV25-1; j_call: TRBJ2-3; cdr3_nt: TGTGCCAGCAGTGAATCCCTAGCGGGGGATACGCAGTATTTT; cdr3_aa: CASSESLAGDTQYF
d_call: NA; clone_size: NA; v_call: TRBV6-1; j_call: TRBJ1-2; cdr3_nt: TGTGCCAGCAGTCCCTTGGGGAGTCAAGCTAACTATGGCTACACCTTC; cdr3_aa: CASSPLGSQANYGYTF
d_call: NA; clone_size: NA; v_call: TRBV7-9; j_call: TRBJ1-5; cdr3_nt: TGTGCCAGCAGTTCCTACACGGAACAGCCCCAGCATTTT; cdr3_aa: CASSSYTEQPQHF
d_call: NA; clone_size: NA; v_call: TRBV5-1; j_call: TRBJ1-1; cdr3_nt: TGCGCCAGCAGCCAGTTACAGGGTTGGAACACTGAAGCTTTCTTT; cdr3_aa: CASSQLQGWNTEAFF
d_call: NA; clone_size: few; v_call: TRBV19; j_call: TRBJ1-5; cdr3_nt: TGTGCCAGTAGTATAGGTGGGGGCCAGCCCCAGCATTTT; cdr3_aa: CASSIGGGQPQHF
d_call: NA; clone_size: NA; v_call: TRBV6-1; j_call: TRBJ2-2; cdr3_nt: TGTGCCAGCAGCCGACGACCCCGCCAGACCGGGGAGCTGTTTTTT; cdr3_aa: CASSRRPRQTGELFF
d_call: TRBD2; clone_size: few; v_call: TRBV20-1; j_call: TRBJ2-5; cdr3_nt: TGCAGTGGATTTAGCGGGGGAATAGAGACCCAGTACTTC; cdr3_aa: CSGFSGGIETQYF
d_call: NA; clone_size: few; v_call: TRBV6-1; j_call: TRBJ1-5; cdr3_nt: TGTGCCAGCAGTGAACGCCGGCAGCCCCAGCATTTT; cdr3_aa: CASSERRQPQHF
d_call: TRBD2; clone_size: NA; v_call: TRBV5-4; j_call: TRBJ2-5; cdr3_nt: TGTGCCAGCAGCTCGCCGGGACTAGCGGGGAGGGAGACCCAGTACTTC; cdr3_aa: CASSSPGLAGRETQYF
d_call: TRBD1; clone_size: NA; v_call: TRBV5-4; j_call: TRBJ1-1; cdr3_nt: TGTGCCAGCACCAGGGGGAGGAACACTGAAGCTTTCTTT; cdr3_aa: CASTRGRNTEAFF
d_call: NA; clone_size: few; v_call: TRBV6-9; j_call: TRBJ2-7; cdr3_nt: TGTGCCAGCAGGGGGACTGAAGACTACGAGCAGTACTTC; cdr3_aa: CASRGTEDYEQYF